Listed here are 9 T cell receptor beta chains from one sample, sequenced in a study of T-cell reconstitution after alpha-beta-depleted transplantation in children. It was with unique molecular identifiers that the TCRbeta library was prepared. MiXCR, applied by TCRdb to the PCR reads, yields one record per CDR3 protein. The sample yields about 250,000 distinct CDR3 sequences, roughly a quarter seen once. The specimen was PBMCs, mostly from graft donor cells, collected 360 days after TCRalphabeta/CD19-depleted stem cell transplant. The receptor source for this set is a female patient between 2 and 10 years old who had a stem cell transplant for congenital amegakaryocytic thrombocytopenia, so the T cells may come from the graft donor.

The chain is built from TRBV20-1 and TRBJ2-7, with 7 bases matching TRBD2. Germline V gives CDR1 DFQATT, CDR2 SNEGSKA (reference sequence). The CDR3 is made up of 13 amino acids. V lost 3 bases, J lost 2 bases, and 4 bases stayed unmatched. Here the CDR3 DNA reads TGCAGTGCTAGGCGGGAGCACGCCTACGAGCAGTACTTC. It specifies CSARREHAYEQYF.

Many counts were recorded for this clonotype. The chain has TRBV7-2 and TRBJ2-1; no reliable D call. The CDR3 contains 15 residues. V lost 5 bases and J lost 1, with 12 bases in between. Germline CDR1 is SGHTA and CDR2 is FQGNSA. The chain's CDR3 is CASSRRLASYNEQFF. CDR3 nucleotides: TGTGCCAGCAGCCGCCGTTTAGCTTCCTACAATGAGCAGTTCTTC.

The table lists this clonotype with many counts. The chain has TRBV28 and TRBJ2-1; TRBD2 matches at 11 bases. From germline, CDR1 is MDHEN and CDR2 SYDVKM. The junction had 15 bases not matched to a gene; V was cut back by 3 bases and J by 5 bases. The length of the CDR3 is 19 residues. In DNA form, the CDR3 reads TGTGCCAGCAGTTTTTGGGTGGATATTAGCGGGGGGGCCCACAATGAGCAGTTCTTC. Its translation: CASSFWVDISGGAHNEQFF.

The chain uses TRBV5-1 and TRBJ1-2, with no clear D. CDR3 length: 13 residues. The V and J ends lost 0 bases and 2 bases respectively, with 5 bases between them. Looked up from germline, CDR1 is SGHRS and CDR2 is YFSETQ. In DNA, the CDR3 is TGCGCCAGCAGCTTGGAGGCGAACTATGGCTACACCTTC. Translation gives CASSLEANYGYTF.

V is TRBV11-2 and J is TRBJ2-3; 10 nucleotides line up with TRBD2. The V and J ends lost 5 bases and 3 bases, in that order; junction bases with no gene match: 14. This CDR3 has 18 residues. Germline CDR1 SGHAT, CDR2 FQNNGV. This CDR3 reads CASSQRQGTSGETDTQYF. The CDR3 bases are TGTGCCAGCAGCCAGAGACAAGGAACTAGCGGGGAAACAGATACGCAGTATTTT.

This clonotype was seen ten or more times. J is TRBJ1-4 and V is TRBV20-1; D not resolved. V lost 3 bases, J lost 8 bases, and 13 bases lay in between. From germline, CDR1 is DFQATT and CDR2 SNEGSKA (reference sequence). The CDR3 covers 13 residues. As DNA, the CDR3 is TGCAGTGCTAGCAATGGGAACGGGGAAAAACTGTTTTTT. Translated, it gives CSASNGNGEKLFF.

This clonotype showed up just a few times. This sequence joins TRBV30 and TRBJ1-1; TRBD1 agrees at 8 bases. This CDR3 has 12 residues. The germline V gene has CDR1 GTSNPN and CDR2 SVGIG (reference sequence). The V and J ends lost 2 bases and 6 bases, in that order; junction bases with no gene match: 2. CDR3 coding DNA: TGTGCCTGGAGTCAACAGGGGGCTGAAGCTTTCTTT. It translates to CAWSQQGAEAFF.

This clonotype appeared a few times. The chain carries TRBV9 and TRBJ2-2; 14 bases are a match to TRBD2. Germline CDR1 SGDLS, CDR2 YYNGEE. This CDR3 is 17 amino acids long. J lost 4 bases, V lost 3 bases, and 5 bases had no gene match. The CDR3 nucleotides are TGTGCCAGCAGCGCCGGACTAGCGGGAGGTTCCACCGGGGAGCTGTTTTTT. It translates to CASSAGLAGGSTGELFF.

The CDR3 protein is CASSLVTSPSGDTEAFF. The CDR3 coding sequence is TGCGCCAGCAGCTTGGTAACATCCCCTTCTGGGGACACTGAAGCTTTCTTT. The V gene is TRBV5-1, the J gene TRBJ1-1, with D uncertain. Germline V gene data show CDR1 as SGHRS and CDR2 as YFSETQ. This CDR3 has 17 amino acids. The V end was cut by 0 bases, the J end by 3 bases, with 18 bases between.